These 13 T cell receptor beta chains share one sample of origin, sequenced in a study of T cell responses to AZD1222 COVID-19 vaccine. Here immunoSEQ multiplex PCR was the method, and the copy in TCRdb shows in-frame clones only, minus some. The sample yields some 120,000 clones, less than 95% seen once. The sequenced sample was peripheral blood, obtained on day 0 of MenACWY control vaccination. These receptors came from an adult in good health.

CDR3 protein: CASSWGQGNQPQHF. The DNA for the CDR3 is TGTGCCAGCAGCTGGGGACAGGGCAATCAGCCCCAGCATTTT. The J gene is TRBJ1-5, the V gene TRBV9; 8 positions match TRBD1. Losses at the gene ends were 4 bases for V and 2 bases for J; bases not matched to a gene: 2. The CDR3 covers 14 residues. The V gene's germline CDR1 is SGDLS and CDR2 YYNGEE. Filled out from reference TRBV9 and TRBJ1-5, the complete variable domain reads DSGVTQTPKHLITATGQRVTLRCSPRSGDLSVYWYQQSLDQGLQFLIQYYNGEERAKGNILERFSAQQFPDLHSELNLSSLELGDSALYFCASSWGQGNQPQHFGDGTRLSIL.

V and J are TRBV11-1 and TRBJ2-1; D unclear. Germline assignment: CDR1 SGHAT and CDR2 FQDESV (reference sequence). V was shortened by 0 bases and J by 4 bases, with 1 base between the two germline ends. The CDR3 is 12 amino acids. The CDR3 DNA follows: TGTGCCAGCAGCTTAGCGTACAATGAGCAGTTCTTC. This translates into CASSLAYNEQFF.

As to this clone: Other DNA sequences within the sample encode an identical CDR3. The chain uses TRBV18 and TRBJ2-7, with 9 bases fitting TRBD1. This CDR3 contains 14 residues. Germline V gene sequence: CDR1 KGHSH, CDR2 LQKENI. V gave up 5 bases and J gave up 7 bases; unmatched junction bases: 9. This chain's CDR3 is CASSITGGLGEQYV. The CDR3 nucleotides are TGTGCCAGCTCAATTACAGGGGGCCTGGGGGAGCAGTACGTC.

J is TRBJ2-7 and V is TRBV28; D is possibly TRBD2 (5 bases). The germline gives CDR1 MDHEN, CDR2 SYDVKM. V shed 9 bases and J shed 1 base, with 25 bases lying between them. The CDR3 sequence is 17 residues long. In DNA, the CDR3 is TGTGCCAGTGTACGACATCGGGTGGCGGAGGATTCCTACGAGCAGTACTTC. It translates to CASVRHRVAEDSYEQYF.

This chain links TRBV10-1 with TRBJ1-3, with a weak D call TRBD1 (5 bases). This CDR3 spans 16 amino acids. Trimming took off 1 base at V and 1 base at J, with 11 bases between the two ends. Germline V gene lookup returns CDR1 WNHNN and CDR2 SYGVQD (reference sequence). The DNA for the CDR3 is TGCGCCAGCAGTGAGTGGAACAGGAGTTCTGGAAACACCATATATTTT. Translating gives CASSEWNRSSGNTIYF.

The chain links TRBV3-1 (or the pseudogene TRBV3-2) to TRBJ1-2, with a weak D call TRBD1 (5 bases). This CDR3 is 16 amino acids long. Looked up from germline, CDR1 is LGHDT and CDR2 is YNNKEL (reference sequence). V lost 0 bases, J lost 2 bases, and 13 bases lay in between. The CDR3 sequence: CASSQDHGGLNYGYTF. In nucleotides, the CDR3 is TGTGCCAGCAGCCAAGATCATGGGGGACTCAACTATGGCTACACCTTC.

Here the CDR3 reads CASSYGAGGETQYF. The CDR3 region has the DNA TGTGCCAGCAGTTACGGGGCAGGGGGAGAGACCCAGTACTTC. The J gene is TRBJ2-5, the V gene TRBV6-6; 7 positions agree with TRBD1. The CDR3 sequence is 14 residues long. V dropped 2 bases and J dropped 4; count of bases not matched to a gene: 4. Germline V gene data show CDR1 as MNHNY and CDR2 as SVGAGI (reference sequence).

The V gene is TRBV28, the J gene TRBJ1-5, with D uncertain. Trimming stripped 6 bases from V and 1 base from J, with 13 bases between. The CDR3 length is 15 residues. CDR1 and CDR2 (germline): MDHEN, SYDVKM. CDR3 in amino acids: CASSIDHFSNQPQHF. In DNA, the CDR3 is TGTGCCAGCAGCATAGACCACTTCAGCAATCAGCCCCAGCATTTT. Complete variable domain (other parts from reference TRBV28 and TRBJ1-5): DVKVTQSSRYLVKRTGEKVFLECVQDMDHENMFWYRQDPGLGLRLIYFSYDVKMKEKGDIPEGYSVSREKKERFSLILESASTNQTSMYLCASSIDHFSNQPQHFGDGTRLSIL.

CDR3 loop: CASSPGTSGTYTGELFF. The CDR3 nucleotides are TGTGCCAGCTCACCAGGGACTAGCGGGACCTACACCGGGGAGCTGTTTTTT. The V call is TRBV18, the J call TRBJ2-2, with 13 bases fitting TRBD2. V shed 2 bases and J 3 bases; nucleotides not matched to a gene: 3. Germline CDR1 and CDR2: KGHSH and LQKENI. The CDR3 consists of 17 residues. The variable domain in full, with the rest retrieved from reference TRBV18 and TRBJ2-2, is NAGVMQNPRHLVRRRGQEARLRCSPMKGHSHVYWYRQLPEEGLKFMVYLQKENIIDESGMPKERFSAEFPKEGPSILRIQQVVRGDSAAYFCASSPGTSGTYTGELFFGEGSRLTVL.

This rearrangement joins TRBV5-5 to TRBJ1-2; TRBD1 matches at 11 bases. This CDR3 region has 15 residues. Germline V CDR1 and CDR2: SGHKS, YYEKEE (reference sequence). With 0 bases clipped from V and 4 bases from J, the junction kept 2 bases outside the gene matches. CDR3 sequence reads: CASSLAGQGAYGYTF. The CDR3, as DNA: TGTGCCAGCAGCTTGGCCGGACAGGGGGCCTATGGCTACACCTTC.

The chain joins TRBV7-9 to TRBJ2-1, with D perhaps matching TRBD1 (6 bases). This CDR3 region has 12 residues. CDR1 and CDR2 from the germline V gene are SEHNR and FQNEAQ (reference sequence). The V and J ends lost 5 bases and 6 bases respectively, with 8 bases between them. The CDR3 region is CASSLQGNEQFF. CDR3 sequence (DNA): TGTGCCAGCAGCCTACAGGGCAATGAGCAGTTCTTC.

V and J are TRBV7-9 and TRBJ1-5; 7 nucleotides match TRBD1. The germline gives CDR1 SEHNR, CDR2 FQNEAQ (reference sequence). The V gene end was trimmed by 5 bases and the J gene end by 2 bases; junction bases not matched to a gene: 0. The length of the CDR3 is 13 residues. This chain's CDR3 is CASSGTGNQPQHF. The CDR3 coding sequence is TGTGCCAGCAGCGGGACAGGCAATCAGCCCCAGCATTTT. The full variable domain, completed using reference TRBV7-9 and TRBJ1-5, is DTGVSQNPRHKITKRGQNVTFRCDPISEHNRLYWYRQTLGQGPEFLTYFQNEAQLEKSRLLSDRFSAERPKGSFSTLEIQRTEQGDSAMYLCASSGTGNQPQHFGDGTRLSIL.

The V call is TRBV7-2, the J call TRBJ2-3; TRBD2 might be the D (5 bases). Germline V CDR1 and CDR2: SGHTA, FQGNSA. The CDR3 covers 15 residues. Trimming stripped 1 base from V and 0 bases from J, with 8 bases between. The CDR3 DNA reads TGTGCCAGCAGCTTAGTTTGGACTAGCACAGATACGCAGTATTTT. Protein: CASSLVWTSTDTQYF.